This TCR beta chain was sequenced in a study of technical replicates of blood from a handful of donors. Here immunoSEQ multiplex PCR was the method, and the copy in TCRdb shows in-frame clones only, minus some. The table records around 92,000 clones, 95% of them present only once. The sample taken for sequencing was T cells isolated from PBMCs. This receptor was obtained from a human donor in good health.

Here the CDR3 reads CASSLGLAGDTQYF. DNA of the CDR3: TGTGCCAGCAGCTTGGGACTAGCAGGGGATACGCAGTATTTT. This chain uses TRBV5-5 with TRBJ2-3; 7 nucleotides match TRBD2. CDR3 size: 14 residues. Germline CDR1 is SGHKS and CDR2 is YYEKEE (reference sequence). V trimming: 0 bases; J trimming: 6 bases; junction bases outside the gene matches: 4.